These 9 T cell receptor beta chains originate from one sample sequenced in a study of blood T cell repertoires in COVID-19. Libraries were prepared by immunoSEQ multiplex PCR; TCRdb keeps only in-frame clonotypes and omits some of them. The data show around 210,000 clones, 85% seen once. The sequenced sample consisted of peripheral blood. Receptors were obtained from a man aged 50 to 60 with COVID-19, enrolled during active disease.

The chain has TRBV19 and TRBJ2-3, with TRBD2 identical over 16 bases. The CDR3 runs to 18 residues. Germline V lookup: CDR1 LNHDA, CDR2 SQIVND (reference sequence). Trimming cost V 8 bases and J 7 bases; bases outside gene matches: 15. The CDR3, as DNA: TGTGCCAGTTCCACGGGACTAGCGGGGGGGCGCGTCGGAAATACGCAGTATTTT. Its translation is CASSTGLAGGRVGNTQYF.

The chain couples TRBV5-4 to TRBJ2-3, with 11 nucleotides matching TRBD2. Per germline, CDR1 SGHNT and CDR2 YYREEE (reference sequence). This CDR3 region has 18 residues. Trimming at V came to 4 bases and at J to 11 bases, leaving 21 bases not matched to a gene. CDR3 DNA: TGTGCCAGCAGCCCGGCGGGAGGTCTAGCGGGGGGCCCAGCGGGGCAGTATTTT. This translates into CASSPAGGLAGGPAGQYF.

This clone was recorded only once. The chain employs TRBV15 and TRBJ2-5, with TRBD2 matching 8 bases. The CDR3 totals 15 residues. Germline assignment: CDR1 LNHNV and CDR2 YYDKDF (reference sequence). J was trimmed by 4 bases and V by 3 bases; bases with no gene match: 7. The CDR3 loop is CATSRAGTSRETQYF. CDR3 bases: TGTGCCACCAGCAGGGCCGGGACTAGTAGAGAGACCCAGTACTTC.

Worth noting for this clone: Other DNA sequences of this sample code for an identical CDR3. The chain joins TRBV19 to TRBJ1-1; 11 nucleotides match TRBD1. This CDR3 contains 14 residues. From germline, CDR1 is LNHDA and CDR2 SQIVND (reference sequence). V shed 4 bases, J shed 5 bases, and the junction held 3 bases outside the gene matches. This chain's CDR3 is CASSKDRGLTEAFF. In DNA form, the CDR3 reads TGTGCCAGTAGTAAGGACAGGGGGCTTACTGAAGCTTTCTTT.

The V and J genes are TRBV10-3 and TRBJ2-1, with TRBD2 matching over 14 bases. The CDR3 is made up of 14 amino acids. The junction had 6 bases not matched to a gene; V was cut back by 8 bases and J by 9 bases. The V gene's germline CDR1 is ENHRY and CDR2 SYGVKD. The CDR3, as DNA: TGTGCCATCGCCGACGGACTAGCGGGGGGTGAGCAGTTCTTC. It is translated as CAIADGLAGGEQFF.

The chain combines TRBV9 with TRBJ2-7, with TRBD2 matching over 8 bases. The CDR3 runs 16 residues. CDR1 and CDR2 (germline): SGDLS, YYNGEE. V trimming: 0 bases; J trimming: 3 bases; junction bases outside the gene matches: 8. This CDR3 reads CASSVGARGGYYEQYF. CDR3 nucleotide sequence: TGTGCCAGCAGCGTAGGCGCTCGGGGGGGGTACTACGAGCAGTACTTC.

The chain is built from TRBV11-2 and TRBJ2-3; a possible D gene is TRBD2 (6 bases). The CDR3 runs 14 residues. The germline gives CDR1 SGHAT, CDR2 FQNNGV. V shed 0 bases and J shed 11 bases, with 15 bases lying between them. The CDR3 loop is CASSLERGGSGQYF. As DNA, the CDR3 is TGTGCCAGCAGCTTAGAGCGGGGCGGGTCGGGGCAGTATTTT.

This clone was seen just once. This chain connects TRBV13 to TRBJ2-7; D not certain. This CDR3 region has 11 residues. V was shortened by 6 bases and J by 3 bases, with 6 bases between the two germline ends. Germline V gives CDR1 PRHDT, CDR2 FYEKMQ (reference sequence). The CDR3 DNA reads TGTGCCAGCAGTCACAGCTACGAGCAGTACTTC. Translation gives CASSHSYEQYF.

This sequence joins TRBV4-1 and TRBJ2-2; D is perhaps TRBD2 (5 bases). The length of the CDR3 is 14 residues. Per germline, CDR1 MGHRA and CDR2 YSYEKL. V was shortened by 4 bases and J by 2 bases, with 8 bases between the two germline ends. CDR3 loop: CASSRASNTGELFF. CDR3 nucleotide sequence: TGCGCCAGCAGCCGAGCTAGCAACACCGGGGAGCTGTTTTTT.